Shown below are 27 T cell receptor beta chains from a single sample sequenced in a study of blood T cell repertoires in COVID-19 (dated by TCRdb to about 2020). The library was made by the immunoSEQ multiplex PCR assay. In its TCRdb copy, this immuneACCESS table keeps in-frame sequences only and misses some clones. Where compared with another copy, unresolved V genes explain less than half of these, and the others have no known cause. For this sample there are a few hundred thousand clones; about 91% appear just once. The ten largest clones capture about 1.2% of the sample. What was sequenced was PBMCs or T cells enriched from blood (not recorded which). The source of these receptors is a woman aged 40 to 49 with acute COVID-19.

The chain couples TRBV11-2 to TRBJ2-1, with D possibly TRBD2 on 6 matching bases. Germline V gives CDR1 SGHAT, CDR2 FQNNGV. This CDR3 is 15 amino acids long. Trimming stripped 3 bases from V and 0 bases from J, with 9 bases between. In DNA, the CDR3 is TGTGCCAGCAGCTTCGGAGGGAGCTCCTACAATGAGCAGTTCTTC. Amino acids: CASSFGGSSYNEQFF.

The V and J genes are TRBV25-1 and TRBJ1-1; D remains unclear. This CDR3 comprises 15 residues. Trimming shortened V by 6 bases and J by 4 bases, and 18 bases separated the two germline ends. Germline loops: CDR1 MGHDK, CDR2 SYGVNS. The CDR3 region is CASRPPVGYATEAFF. The CDR3 bases are TGTGCCAGCAGACCCCCGGTCGGGTACGCCACTGAAGCTTTCTTT.

J is TRBJ1-1 and V is TRBV6-1, with D possibly TRBD1 on 6 matching bases. Germline values: CDR1 MNHNS, CDR2 SASEGT. V lost 3 bases and J 1 base, leaving 9 bases between the germline ends. The CDR3 consists of 14 residues. CDR3 in amino acids: CASSEKQGNTEAFF. The CDR3 DNA reads as TGTGCCAGCAGTGAGAAACAGGGGAACACTGAAGCTTTCTTT.

Details on this clone: Other DNA sequences in this specimen translate into the identical CDR3. This chain joins TRBV6-5 and TRBJ1-2; 7 bases fit TRBD1. The germline V gene has CDR1 MNHEY and CDR2 SVGAGI. Unmatched junction bases numbered 4, after V lost 5 bases and J lost 4 bases. The CDR3 sequence is 13 residues long. In DNA, the CDR3 is TGTGCCAGCAGTCGACAGGGATTCTATGGCTACACCTTC. Its translation is CASSRQGFYGYTF.

This clone was picked up one time. The rearrangement links TRBV5-1 to TRBJ1-1; 7 bases are a match to TRBD1. Germline V gene sequence: CDR1 SGHRS, CDR2 YFSETQ. Trimming took 4 bases from V and 6 from J; bases not matched to a gene: 9. The CDR3 spans 14 residues. The CDR3 bases are TGCGCCAGCAGCACTGACAGGGAAGTCGCTGAAGCTTTCTTT. This translates into CASSTDREVAEAFF.

This clone has a handful of counts. The chain couples TRBV19 to TRBJ1-3; D is uncertain. The CDR3 spans 12 residues. The V and J ends lost 5 bases and 4 bases respectively, with 6 bases between them. Germline CDR1 LNHDA, CDR2 SQIVND (reference sequence). CDR3 residues: CASSSEGNTIYF. CDR3 DNA sequence: TGTGCCAGTAGTTCTGAGGGAAACACCATATATTTT.

V usage is TRBV7-9 and J usage is TRBJ1-2; TRBD1 is a possible D gene (5 bases). There are 12 residues in the CDR3. Between the trimmed V and J ends, which lost 3 bases and 4 bases, there was a span of 6 bases. In germline, CDR1 is SEHNR, CDR2 FQNEAQ (reference sequence). The CDR3 coding sequence is TGTGCCAGCAGCTTGGGGGGCTATGGCTACACCTTC. Translating gives CASSLGGYGYTF.

V gene TRBV2 combines with J gene TRBJ1-5; 10 bases line up with TRBD1. CDR3 length equals 13 residues. V shed 6 bases, J shed 7 bases, and the junction held 3 bases outside the gene matches. Looked up from germline, CDR1 is SNHLY and CDR2 is FYNNEI. Written as DNA, the CDR3 is TGTGCCAGCAGAGGGACAGGGGACCAGCCCCAGCATTTT. Translated: CASRGTGDQPQHF.

The chain links TRBV30 to TRBJ1-1, with 7 bases matching TRBD1. The trim removed 4 bases at V and 0 bases at J, leaving 5 bases unmatched. Germline CDR1 GTSNPN, CDR2 SVGIG (reference sequence). The CDR3 extends over 14 amino acids. In DNA form, the CDR3 reads TGTGCCTGGAACAGGGGAATAATGAACACTGAAGCTTTCTTT. Translating gives CAWNRGIMNTEAFF.

The chain combines TRBV11-3 with TRBJ2-1; D perhaps matches TRBD2 (6 bases). The CDR3 contains 13 residues. V lost 4 bases and J lost 8, with 12 bases in between. The germline V gene encodes CDR1 SGHNT and CDR2 YENEEA. CDR3 sequence: CASSSEGPDEQFF. CDR3 nucleotide sequence: TGTGCCAGCAGCTCGGAGGGCCCCGATGAGCAGTTCTTC.

The rearrangement uses TRBV29-1 and TRBJ2-2, with unresolved D. Per germline, CDR1 SQVTM and CDR2 ANQGSEA. This CDR3 has 14 residues. V was shortened by 4 bases and J by 6 bases, with 15 bases between the two germline ends. The CDR3 region has the DNA TGCAGCGTTGGTAATAGCCAGCAGCCCGGGGAGCTGTTTTTT. Protein: CSVGNSQQPGELFF.

This chain joins TRBV4-1 and TRBJ2-1; the match to TRBD2 covers 12 bases. Unmatched junction bases numbered 11, after V lost 2 bases and J lost 15 bases. Germline CDR1 is MGHRA and CDR2 is YSYEKL. This CDR3 has 15 residues. This CDR3 reads CASSQRWTSGIGRFF. CDR3 DNA: TGCGCCAGCAGCCAAAGATGGACTAGCGGGATAGGGAGGTTCTTC.

This chain uses TRBV18 with TRBJ2-1; 8 bases agree with TRBD2. Per germline, CDR1 KGHSH and CDR2 LQKENI. The CDR3 contains 16 residues. V was clipped by 1 base and J by 4 bases; unmatched bases: 6. The CDR3 region is CASSPLGTSGYNEQFF. The CDR3 coding sequence is TGTGCCAGCTCACCACTTGGAACTAGCGGTTACAATGAGCAGTTCTTC.

This chain connects TRBV6-5 to TRBJ1-2; D is perhaps TRBD1 (6 bases). V lost 6 bases to trimming and J lost 8 bases, with 13 bases between them. The germline CDR1 and CDR2 sequences are MNHEY and SVGAGI. The CDR3 spans 12 residues. CDR3 sequence: CASRRDRSGYTF. Written as DNA, the CDR3 is TGTGCCAGCAGGAGAGACAGGAGCGGCTACACCTTC.

V and J are TRBV27 and TRBJ2-7; 14 nucleotides match TRBD2. CDR3 size: 17 residues. From germline, CDR1 is MNHEY and CDR2 SMNVEV (reference sequence). The trim removed 0 bases at V and 5 bases at J, leaving 6 bases unmatched. In DNA, the CDR3 is TGTGCCAGCAGTTTATCTGGGACTAGCGGGAGTTACCACGAGCAGTACGTC. It codes for CASSLSGTSGSYHEQYV.

This chain links TRBV6-4 with TRBJ2-7; 11 nucleotides match TRBD2. V dropped 3 bases and J dropped 6; count of bases not matched to a gene: 4. The germline V gene encodes CDR1 MRHNA and CDR2 SNTAGT. The CDR3 has 14 residues. CDR3 protein: CASSELAGGVEQYF. CDR3 coding DNA: TGTGCCAGCAGTGAGCTAGCGGGAGGAGTCGAGCAGTACTTC.

This clone was recorded once. The rearrangement links TRBV14 to TRBJ2-5; D gene unclear. CDR1 and CDR2 from the germline V gene are SGHDN and FVKESK. The CDR3 spans 15 residues. With 3 bases removed from V and 1 base from J, the gap between germline ends came to 12 bases. The CDR3 DNA is TGTGCCAGCAGCCAGCGGCGTCCAATCCAAGAGACCCAGTACTTC. Translation: CASSQRRPIQETQYF. The full variable domain, in which reference TRBV14 and TRBJ2-5 provide the parts outside the CDR3, is EAGVTQFPSHSVIEKGQTVTLRCDPISGHDNLYWYRRVMGKEIKFLLHFVKESKQDESGMPNNRFLAERTGGTYSTLKVQPAELEDSGVYFCASSQRRPIQETQYFGPGTRLLVL.

This clone was detected only once. The chain has TRBV19 and TRBJ1-4; D is unclear. With 4 bases removed from V and 11 bases from J, the gap between germline ends came to 17 bases. The CDR3 is made up of 14 amino acids. Germline lookup yields CDR1 LNHDA and CDR2 SQIVND (reference sequence). CDR3 nucleotides: TGTGCCAGTAGTAGGTCCACGGGTGATCAGAAACTGTTTTTT. This encodes CASSRSTGDQKLFF.

The chain couples TRBV7-9 to TRBJ2-4; a weak D match, TRBD2 (6 bases). CDR1 is SEHNR, CDR2 FQNEAQ, per germline (reference sequence). Trimming removed 5 bases from V and 3 bases from J, with 8 bases in between. The CDR3 runs to 13 residues. The CDR3 sequence: CASSLTSKNIQYF. As DNA, the CDR3 is TGTGCCAGCAGCCTGACTAGCAAAAACATTCAGTACTTC.

The chain has TRBV5-5 and TRBJ2-3; the D is unclear. The CDR3 is 11 amino acids. V lost 5 bases to trimming and J lost 3 bases, with 4 bases between them. Germline loops: CDR1 SGHKS, CDR2 YYEKEE (reference sequence). The CDR3 bases are TGTGCCAGCAGGTCAACAGATACGCAGTATTTT. The encoded protein is CASRSTDTQYF.

The chain carries TRBV28 and TRBJ2-7; 7 nucleotides align to TRBD2. The CDR3 is made up of 12 amino acids. The germline V gene has CDR1 MDHEN and CDR2 SYDVKM. The CDR3 here is CAAGLSAYEQYF. CDR3 sequence (DNA): TGTGCTGCGGGACTATCAGCCTACGAGCAGTACTTC.

The DNA for the CDR3 is TGTGCCTGGATCGCCGGGACAGGGAATGAAAAACTGTTTTTT. Its protein is CAWIAGTGNEKLFF. The rearrangement uses TRBV30 and TRBJ1-4; 9 bases fit TRBD1. CDR3 size: 14 residues. Germline assignment: CDR1 GTSNPN and CDR2 SVGIG (reference sequence). Losses at the gene ends were 4 bases for V and 5 bases for J; bases not matched to a gene: 5.

The J gene is TRBJ1-2, the V gene TRBV7-8, with TRBD1 matching over 7 bases. V lost 5 bases, J lost 5 bases, and 11 bases stayed unmatched. The CDR3 length is 15 residues. Germline V CDR1 and CDR2: SGHVS, FQNEAQ. The CDR3 nucleotides read TGTGCCAGCAGCCCTGGGGGACAGAGGGAGTATGGCTACACCTTC. Protein: CASSPGGQREYGYTF.

The CDR3 coding sequence is TGTGCCAGCAGTACCCGACCCGGGAGGAAGAACACCGGGGAGCTGTTTTTT. As protein: CASSTRPGRKNTGELFF. The rearrangement links TRBV28 to TRBJ2-2; 7 positions match TRBD2. J lost 1 base, V lost 5 bases, and 10 bases had no gene match. Germline lookup yields CDR1 MDHEN and CDR2 SYDVKM. The CDR3 extends over 17 amino acids.

This clone was observed a few times. Here the CDR3 DNA reads TGCGCCAGCAGCCAAGATCAGGGGGCGGCCTATAATTCACCCCTCCACTTT. Residues: CASSQDQGAAYNSPLHF. V is TRBV4-3 and J is TRBJ1-6; 8 bases map to TRBD1. Per germline, CDR1 LGHNA and CDR2 YSLEER. Trimming took 0 bases from V and 2 from J; bases not matched to a gene: 3. CDR3 length: 17 amino acids.

The chain joins TRBV12-3 or TRBV12-4 to TRBJ1-1; TRBD1 matches at 9 bases. The CDR3 sequence is 12 residues long. Trimming cost V 6 bases and J 11 bases; bases outside gene matches: 7. This CDR3 is CASSPGTGTAFF. The CDR3 nucleotides read TGTGCCAGCAGCCCAGGGACAGGGACGGCTTTCTTT.

Here the CDR3 DNA reads TGCGCCAGCAGGAGTCTAGCGGGAGGAAGAACAAGCTCCTACAATGAGCAGTTCTTC. Translation: CASRSLAGGRTSSYNEQFF. This chain connects TRBV4-1 to TRBJ2-1, with TRBD2 matching 11 bases. J gave up 0 bases and V 6 bases, and 13 bases lay outside the gene matches. Germline V gene sequence: CDR1 MGHRA, CDR2 YSYEKL. The CDR3 runs 19 residues.